This TCR beta chain comes out of a study of OX40 agonist ivuxolimab in advanced cancers. Study-wide context: Patients were treated with ivuxolimab, an agonistic anti-OX40 (CD134) antibody. Study-wide results and caveats: Some of the nonresponding patients also showed low levels of normalized T-cell clonal expansion. CD4+ and CD8+ blood T cells expanded clonally by week 6 at 0.1 to 3.0 mg/kg.

Assay used: immunoSEQ multiplex PCR; TCRdb lists only in-frame clones, some missing. Here the sample spans more than 55,000 clones, 92% being singletons. CDR3 length: 13 amino acids. Trimming stripped 4 bases from V and 3 bases from J, with 10 bases between. The germline V gene encodes CDR1 SGHAT and CDR2 FQNNGV. Peripheral blood came from all dose cohorts at three timepoints. Details on this clone: Its antigen remains unknown.

This chain links TRBV11-2 with TRBJ2-7, with a tentative D call TRBD1 (6 bases). The sample here was CD4+ or CD8+ T cells sorted from blood, taken in a trial of the OX40 agonist ivuxolimab. This clonotype was obtained from an adult with an advanced solid tumor such as melanoma, head and neck, liver or kidney cancer. CDR3 protein: CASSWDTLYEQYF. The CDR3 DNA reads as TGTGCCAGCAGCTGGGACACACTCTACGAGCAGTACTTC.